Listed here are 21 T cell receptor beta chains from one sample, sequenced in a study of T cells in Graves' hyperthyroidism and ophthalmopathy. Researchers amplified the TCR beta CDR3 regions from RNA transcripts. Using the HTBI primer set, a first-round RT-PCR was run on the TCR CDR3. One entry per CDR3 protein results from TCRdb running MiXCR on the multiplex PCR reads. The table includes roughly 500,000 distinct CDR3 sequences, 24% detected once. Sequences were obtained from blood. All receptors derive from a woman between 25 and 40 years old with Graves' ophthalmopathy.

This clonotype was detected many times. The chain employs TRBV6-2 or TRBV6-3 and TRBJ1-5; the D is unclear. Trimming stripped 5 bases from V and 7 bases from J, with 18 bases between. The CDR3 consists of 15 residues. Germline V gene sequence: CDR1 MNHEY, CDR2 SVGEGT. The CDR3 nucleotides read TGTGCCAGCAGTGGCGGGATTTTTCTTGGCCAGCCCCAGCATTTT. Translation: CASSGGIFLGQPQHF.

V is TRBV6-1 and J is TRBJ1-2; TRBD1 aligns across 10 bases. Per germline, CDR1 MNHNS and CDR2 SASEGT. The CDR3 is made up of 14 amino acids. V dropped 6 bases and J dropped 4; count of bases not matched to a gene: 5. For the CDR3, the DNA is TGTGCCAGCAGGAGGGGACAGGGGAGCTATGGCTACACCTTC. It translates to CASRRGQGSYGYTF.

This clonotype was seen repeatedly, ten times or more. V usage is TRBV7-3 and J usage is TRBJ1-1; no definite D call. This CDR3 is built from 13 residues. The V gene lost 3 bases and the J gene lost 5 bases, with 10 bases spanning the gap. CDR1 SGHTA and CDR2 FQGTGA come from the germline V gene. The CDR3 spells CASSLGEVTEAFF. For the CDR3, the DNA is TGTGCCAGCAGCTTGGGCGAGGTAACTGAAGCTTTCTTT.

This clonotype has ten or more counts. This chain links TRBV10-3 with TRBJ1-2; D remains ambiguous. Trimming shortened V by 2 bases and J by 8 bases, and 18 bases separated the two germline ends. Per germline, CDR1 ENHRY and CDR2 SYGVKD. The CDR3 has 15 residues. CDR3 region: CAISESTDPSGGYTF. In DNA, the CDR3 is TGTGCCATCAGTGAGAGCACAGACCCCTCGGGAGGCTACACCTTC.

This clonotype was recorded at least ten times. The rearrangement uses TRBV4-3 and TRBJ1-2; D gene uncertain. This CDR3 is 15 amino acids long. V was trimmed by 0 bases and J by 4 bases, leaving 12 bases between them. In germline, CDR1 is LGHNA, CDR2 YSLEER. Here the CDR3 DNA reads TGCGCCAGCAGCCAAGATATGCTGGGTATCTATGGCTACACCTTC. It yields the protein CASSQDMLGIYGYTF.

This clonotype was recorded many times. The V gene is TRBV12-3 or TRBV12-4, the J gene TRBJ2-3, with 9 positions matching TRBD2. This CDR3 spans 16 amino acids. Trimming took 5 bases from V and 0 from J; bases not matched to a gene: 6. CDR3 coding DNA: TGTGCCAGCAGTGCAACGACTAGCGGCAGCACAGATACGCAGTATTTT. This gives the protein CASSATTSGSTDTQYF.

This sequence joins TRBV19 and TRBJ1-1; D gene uncertain. Trimming cost V 7 bases and J 4 bases, with 10 bases left between them. CDR3 length: 12 amino acids. Per germline, CDR1 LNHDA and CDR2 SQIVND (reference sequence). CDR3 bases: TGTGCCAGTACCCTCCGGGGCACTGAAGCTTTCTTT. This gives the protein CASTLRGTEAFF.

This clonotype was recorded many times. The V and J genes are TRBV12-3 or TRBV12-4 and TRBJ1-1, with unresolved D. The CDR3 runs to 13 residues. Trimming removed 0 bases at V and 0 bases at J, with 2 bases between. The CDR3 nucleotides read TGTGCCAGCAGTTTAGCAATGAACACTGAAGCTTTCTTT. Protein: CASSLAMNTEAFF.

This clonotype was seen many times. The chain employs TRBV7-8 and TRBJ2-2; TRBD1 matches at 8 bases. The germline gives CDR1 SGHVS, CDR2 FQNEAQ. The CDR3 extends over 16 amino acids. The J segment lost 7 bases and the V segment lost 4 bases, leaving 11 bases of the junction unmatched. The CDR3 DNA reads as TGTGCCAGCAGCTACACCCCAGGGGGCGCGGTCGGGGAGCTGTTTTTT. Protein: CASSYTPGGAVGELFF.

The chain employs TRBV11-1 and TRBJ2-2; TRBD1 aligns across 9 bases. Losses at the gene ends were 4 bases for V and 6 bases for J; bases not matched to a gene: 18. This CDR3 region has 19 residues. Germline CDR1 and CDR2: SGHAT and FQDESV (reference sequence). CDR3 sequence (DNA): TGTGCCAGCAGCTCAGCAAGTTGGCTTAGACAGGGGGTCGCCGGGGAGCTGTTTTTT. Its translation: CASSSASWLRQGVAGELFF.

At least ten counts were recorded for this clonotype. V usage is TRBV20-1 and J usage is TRBJ2-4; 7 bases match TRBD1. The V gene's germline CDR1 is DFQATT and CDR2 SNEGSKA (reference sequence). The V gene end was trimmed by 6 bases and the J gene end by 3 bases; junction bases not matched to a gene: 14. This CDR3 is 16 amino acids long. In DNA, the CDR3 is TGCAGTGCACCTAGGGGGCAGGGTCTTGACAAAAACATTCAGTACTTC. It translates to CSAPRGQGLDKNIQYF.

The V and J genes are TRBV20-1 and TRBJ1-2; perhaps TRBD1 as D (6 bases). Trimming pared 4 bases from V and 8 bases from J, leaving 17 bases between. CDR1 DFQATT and CDR2 SNEGSKA come from the germline V gene (reference sequence). The CDR3 loop spans 13 amino acids. CDR3 residues: CSAIRGWEVGYTF. The CDR3 DNA sequence: TGCAGTGCTATCAGGGGTTGGGAAGTGGGCTACACCTTC.

Many counts were recorded for this clonotype. The J gene is TRBJ1-3, the V gene TRBV27; D is uncertain. The CDR3 covers 15 residues. V gave up 0 bases and J gave up 0 bases, with 6 bases separating them. Germline CDR1 is MNHEY and CDR2 is SMNVEV (reference sequence). The CDR3 region is CASSLSGNSGNTIYF. CDR3 DNA: TGTGCCAGCAGTTTATCAGGGAACTCTGGAAACACCATATATTTT.

This clonotype was observed many times. V usage is TRBV20-1 and J usage is TRBJ2-7, with a weak D call TRBD2 (5 bases). Trimming stripped 3 bases from V and 6 bases from J, with 12 bases between. The CDR3 extends over 12 amino acids. Germline CDR1 reads DFQATT; CDR2 reads SNEGSKA (reference sequence). This CDR3 reads CSARGDTLEQYF. DNA for the CDR3: TGCAGTGCTAGGGGAGACACCCTCGAGCAGTACTTC.

In this sample, this clonotype turned up many times. V is TRBV6-1 and J is TRBJ2-7, with a tentative D call TRBD2 (5 bases). Per germline, CDR1 MNHNS and CDR2 SASEGT. The V and J ends lost 8 bases and 3 bases respectively, with 14 bases between them. There are 13 residues in the CDR3. DNA for the CDR3: TGTGCCAGCGATTCCGGGAACAGCTACGAGCAGTACTTC. Protein product: CASDSGNSYEQYF.

The V call is TRBV7-8, the J call TRBJ1-1; 12 positions agree with TRBD1. Germline V gene data show CDR1 as SGHVS and CDR2 as FQNEAQ. V was pared by 4 bases and J by 11 bases, with 8 bases of the junction left unmatched. The CDR3 totals 14 residues. As DNA, the CDR3 is TGTGCCAGCAGCTGGGGACAGGGGGCACAGGTGGCTTTCTTT. Its translation is CASSWGQGAQVAFF.

The chain joins TRBV18 to TRBJ2-7, with TRBD1 matching over 7 bases. J lost 3 bases, V lost 2 bases, and 4 bases had no gene match. Germline V gene data show CDR1 as KGHSH and CDR2 as LQKENI. The length of the CDR3 is 14 residues. CDR3 DNA sequence: TGTGCCAGCTCACCAGAGACAGGGCTCTACGAGCAGTACTTC. Translated, it gives CASSPETGLYEQYF.

This clonotype was seen repeatedly, ten times or more. The chain is built from TRBV12-3 or TRBV12-4 and TRBJ1-2, with D maybe TRBD1 (6 bases). The V gene lost 3 bases and the J gene lost 5 bases, with 10 bases spanning the gap. The CDR3 spans 13 residues. CDR3 bases: TGTGCCAGCAGTTTCCGGACAGTTTATGGCTACACCTTC. Its translation: CASSFRTVYGYTF.

CDR3 loop: CASEGPNTGELFF. The CDR3 coding sequence is TGTGCCAGCGAGGGCCCTAACACCGGGGAGCTGTTTTTT. The V gene is TRBV27, the J gene TRBJ2-2; TRBD2 might be the D (5 bases). V was pared by 8 bases and J by 2 bases, with 9 bases between. Germline V gene sequence: CDR1 MNHEY, CDR2 SMNVEV (reference sequence). The CDR3 consists of 13 residues.

This clonotype was counted between two and nine times. Here the CDR3 reads CASSPSGQGTGNTIYF. The CDR3 DNA follows: TGTGCCAGCTCACCATCGGGACAGGGAACTGGAAACACCATATATTTT. The gene calls are TRBV18 and TRBJ1-3; 9 nucleotides match TRBD1. V trimming: 2 bases; J trimming: 2 bases; junction bases outside the gene matches: 4. Germline V gives CDR1 KGHSH, CDR2 LQKENI. This CDR3 is built from 16 residues. The whole variable domain, remainder taken from reference TRBV18 and TRBJ1-3, is NAGVMQNPRHLVRRRGQEARLRCSPMKGHSHVYWYRQLPEEGLKFMVYLQKENIIDESGMPKERFSAEFPKEGPSILRIQQVVRGDSAAYFCASSPSGQGTGNTIYFGEGSWLTVV.

The table lists this clonotype with many counts. This chain links TRBV6-2 or TRBV6-3 with TRBJ1-5; 10 bases fit TRBD1. The ends lost 4 bases at V and 5 bases at J; junction bases unmatched: 8. Per the germline V gene, CDR1 is MNHEY and CDR2 is SVGEGT. CDR3 size: 16 residues. The CDR3 loop is CASSSDRGRGDQPQHF. DNA for the CDR3: TGTGCCAGCAGTTCCGACAGGGGGCGCGGGGATCAGCCCCAGCATTTT.